The next 8 T cell receptor beta chains were all read from a single sample in a study of shared T cell receptors in the human thymus. Profiled with immunoSEQ multiplex PCR; TCRdb holds only in-frame clones, not every one. The table records hundreds of thousands of clones, approximately 90% of them present only once. This sample also belongs to another study, concerning human thymus T cells.

Specimen: thymocytes. The receptors were sampled from a boy in the first two years of life with a congenital heart defect.

V and J are TRBV6-1 and TRBJ1-5; D is undetermined. CDR3 length equals 13 residues. Germline CDR1 and CDR2: MNHNS and SASEGT. V was cut by 5 bases and J by 5 bases, with 10 bases left in between. In DNA, the CDR3 is TGTGCCAGCAGTACCCGGAGGGATCAGCCCCAGCATTTT. As protein: CASSTRRDQPQHF.

The rearrangement uses TRBV7-9 and TRBJ2-7; D is perhaps TRBD1 (7 bases). Germline V gene lookup returns CDR1 SEHNR and CDR2 FQNEAQ (reference sequence). V lost 5 bases and J 0 bases, leaving 14 bases between the germline ends. This CDR3 contains 15 residues. This chain's CDR3 is CASSLVRDSSYEQYF. CDR3 DNA sequence: TGTGCCAGCAGCCTAGTGCGGGACAGCTCCTACGAGCAGTACTTC. Full variable domain (missing parts from reference TRBV7-9 and TRBJ2-7): DTGVSQNPRHKITKRGQNVTFRCDPISEHNRLYWYRQTLGQGPEFLTYFQNEAQLEKSRLLSDRFSAERPKGSFSTLEIQRTEQGDSAMYLCASSLVRDSSYEQYFGPGTRLTVT.

As to this clone: Compared with germline, one end of the junction differs, possibly owing to a read error. V and J are TRBV2 and TRBJ2-7; weak D call: TRBD2 (5 bases). Germline CDR1 reads SNHLY; CDR2 reads FYNNEI. CDR3 length: 14 residues. CDR3 in DNA: TGTGCCAGTTCGCCGGTTGGGGTCGACTACGAGCAGCACTTC. This codes for CASSPVGVDYEQHF.

The chain joins TRBV4-1 to TRBJ1-5, with D possibly TRBD1 on 5 matching bases. The germline V gene encodes CDR1 MGHRA and CDR2 YSYEKL. The CDR3 loop spans 17 amino acids. Trimming removed 4 bases at V and 0 bases at J, with 16 bases between. The CDR3 nucleotides are TGCGCCAGCAGCCTTACTCCCCAGGGCCATAGCAATCAGCCCCAGCATTTT. It translates to CASSLTPQGHSNQPQHF.

This clone was seen more than once but under ten times. The chain joins TRBV7-2 to TRBJ2-5, with 11 bases aligning to TRBD2. Germline V gene lookup returns CDR1 SGHTA and CDR2 FQGNSA. V lost 4 bases to trimming and J lost 8 bases; unmatched junction nucleotides: 6. This CDR3 has 14 amino acids. The CDR3 DNA is TGTGCCAGCAGCTCACGCCTAGCGGGAGGAACCCAGTACTTC. Protein: CASSSRLAGGTQYF.

The chain links TRBV19 to TRBJ2-2, with D possibly TRBD2 on 6 matching bases. The CDR3 has 19 residues. V shed 6 bases and J shed 2 bases, with 25 bases lying between them. Germline CDR1 LNHDA, CDR2 SQIVND (reference sequence). The CDR3 protein is CASSPESPTRDCNTGELFF. Here the CDR3 DNA reads TGTGCCAGTAGCCCGGAGTCCCCTACTAGGGACTGTAACACCGGGGAGCTGTTTTTT.

The rearrangement uses TRBV30 and TRBJ2-3; 7 bases align to TRBD1. The length of the CDR3 is 15 residues. Germline-derived CDR1 and CDR2 are GTSNPN and SVGIG (reference sequence). Germline trimming cut 4 bases from V and 1 base from J; bases unmatched to any gene: 8. The CDR3 coding sequence is TGTGCCTGGAATCGACAGGGCTTAGGCACAGATACGCAGTATTTT. The encoded protein is CAWNRQGLGTDTQYF.

The chain employs TRBV15 and TRBJ2-5; 7 bases line up with TRBD2. Unmatched junction bases numbered 8, after V lost 1 base and J lost 3 bases. The CDR3 contains 16 residues. Germline CDR1 reads LNHNV; CDR2 reads YYDKDF (reference sequence). Written as DNA, the CDR3 is TGTGCCACCAGCAGAGGAGGGAAGAGCGGGAAAGAGACCCAGTACTTC. Amino acids: CATSRGGKSGKETQYF.